This TCR beta chain was recorded in a study of cytomegalovirus exposure and HLA in healthy donors (dated by TCRdb to 2017 to 2019). Context from the whole study: An earlier analysis of more than 550 of the donors reported over 250 Gb of sequence data and 100 million to 120 million unique TCR beta sequences obtained from around 180 million T cells. About 300 gigabases of sequencing data and around 85 million unique TCR sequences made up an early release that covered 500 to 650 HLA-typed donors. Of the approximately 400 genotyped donors, approximately 80% were placed in the genetic ancestry cluster associated with self-reported Caucasian donors. The study was designed to test whether signatures of past pathogen exposure could be identified by cataloging public T cell receptors. The study used immunosequencing to profile the T cell repertoires of some 600 subjects and linked those repertoires to cytomegalovirus serostatus. Besides the first cohort of approximately 710 subjects, a separate validation cohort made up of 120 different subjects was used. High-throughput TCR immunosequencing, statistical association of individual TCRs with disease status, and machine learning were combined to predict cytomegalovirus infection status. In a later analysis, previously published TCR beta repertoires from about 640 donors were re-analyzed and high-resolution HLA genotyping was added so that TCR occurrence patterns could be studied. The later analysis used no new phenotypic data to find candidate immune exposures, relying instead on TCR beta sequences and their occurrence across donors. An earlier analysis of some 500 of the donors used high-throughput TCR beta sequencing to judge whether each TCR beta V gene segment behaved as functional or pseudogenic. Donor age, sex, ethnicity and CMV serostatus were compiled alongside the repertoire data. In a later genetic analysis, genome-wide SNP genotypes for about 65% of the 666 donors were used, and that subset was treated as a discovery cohort. Every repertoire in the discovery cohort had been generated on one and the same sequencing platform. HLA typing covered class I and class II loci at four-digit resolution. Typing coverage differed by locus: A, B, C, DRB1 and DQB1 were typed in roughly 620-630 donors, DQA1 in 500 to 550, DPA1 in 600 to 610, and DPB1 in around 490. Roughly five DR-DQ haplotypes were handled as single units for association and clustering, since linkage in the cohort was strong. On average, approximately 250,000 unique TCR beta nucleotide sequences were sequenced per donor among a few hundred genotyped donors of the cohort, with roughly 18% of those sequences being non-productive. General study outcomes and caveats: A cluster of highly shared sequence variants was judged likely to be a technical artifact of the sequencing pipeline. According to a later analysis, TCR association rates differed among HLA loci, with DRB1 alleles showing the most associated TCRs and HLA-C alleles showing the fewest. Some 16 rarely observed V segments, including chromosome 9 orphons, were excluded from the earlier analysis of several hundred of the donors because counts were too low. Across donors, most TCR sequences were observed very rarely, whereas some public TCRs were present in many individuals. In a later analysis, HLA-associated TCR beta chains showed more clonal expansion and lower generation probabilities than non-associated chains that were equally common. In an earlier analysis of a few hundred of the donors, most TCR beta V segments were observed in productive rearrangements about 87% or about 30% of the time, broadly matching IMGT annotations. A later analysis found that most CMV-associated TCR beta chains appeared HLA-restricted, with HLA associations seemingly driven largely by CMV exposure. A few of the identified cytomegalovirus-associated TCR beta chains were confirmed in vitro to be specific for cytomegalovirus antigens. In a later genetic analysis, a missense DCLRE1C variant was associated with V-gene and J-gene trimming of TCR beta chains, and the association was replicated in an independent cohort. Linkage disequilibrium might explain the correlated functional status among segregating V segments, but an unknown experimental factor could not be ruled out. A total of about 180 TCR beta chains were listed by the study as associated with cytomegalovirus. A later genetic analysis reported fewer N-insertions in productive TCRs among donors in an Asian-associated ancestry cluster than the roughly 640-donor mean. The only immune exposure information available for the cohort was CMV serostatus. The 87-base-pair reads could not distinguish some IMGT-functional V segments, including TRBV6-2 and TRBV6-3, so those segments were excluded. In both the original and validation cohorts, the classifier was reported to diagnose cytomegalovirus status with high specificity and sensitivity. Because some donors lacked HLA typing at each locus, the association tests relied only on the typed subset. In this cohort, only TCR beta chains were sequenced, and detectable features were limited by the absence of alpha or paired-chain data. When HLA alleles, especially DR and DQ, strongly co-occurred, TCR associations were difficult to assign to individual alleles. A further reported finding was that TCR beta sequences accurately predicted the HLA-A and HLA-B alleles for most subjects in the first cohort. Presence/absence analyses assumed roughly uniform sequencing depth across donors, an assumption that may not hold. In a later analysis, about 16,000 TCR beta sequences were associated with specific HLA alleles at a false discovery rate of 0.05. A later analysis reported that several top co-occurrence clusters appeared linked to parvovirus B19, influenza, CMV and Epstein-Barr virus. The authors suggested that the approach could potentially be extended to other disease states and immunological phenotypes.

The cohort consisted of approximately 670 healthy bone marrow donors. At the time of sampling, all cohort members were nominally healthy, though unrecorded immune exposures were likely present. The donor was CMV seropositive and was included in the group of 250 to 300 seropositive cohort members. A peripheral blood sample was provided by each donor, and peripheral blood mononuclear cells were used for TCR beta sequencing. The Qiagen DNeasy Blood Extraction Kit was used to extract genomic DNA from the blood cell samples. Remarks on this clone: Its antigen has not been determined. Base quality data are lacking; no much larger clone is found one base away.

Libraries were built with the immunoSEQ multiplex PCR assay. A mixture of 60 forward primers for TCR Vbeta segments and 13 reverse primers for TCR Jbeta segments was used in the multiplex PCR. Amplification of the CDR3 region of rearranged TCR beta genes was performed with a multiplex PCR assay on genomic DNA. Amplified TCR beta libraries were sequenced as 87-base-pair reads on the Illumina HiSeq System. In the paper's pipeline: A later analysis tallied approximately 87 million unique TCR beta chains across the 666 repertoires, and approximately 12 million of those chains were shared by two or more donors. To remove PCR and sequencing errors, raw reads were error-corrected and collapsed into unique sequences using a nearest-neighbor algorithm that merged closely related sequences. V, D and J gene segments were assigned by aligning CDR3 sequences to IMGT reference sequences. Each retained sequence needed at least a six-nucleotide match to both a V gene segment and a J gene segment. Rearrangements were called productive when the CDR3 lacked stop codons and stayed in frame with V and J; all others were non-productive. Following IMGT convention, CDR3 was defined as the stretch from the second conserved V-encoded cysteine to the conserved J-encoded phenylalanine. The earlier analysis of some 540 of the donors excluded any sequence lacking an unambiguous match to a single V gene segment. An earlier analysis of about 590 of the donors classified V segments as functional when productive rearrangements were above 56.7% and as segregating when the standard deviation between donors was above 5%. A statistical classification framework was built for diagnosing cytomegalovirus status from the catalog of TCR beta chain sequences. In a later analysis, V and J genes were assigned by comparing TCR nucleotide sequences against IMGT/GENE-DB human TR gene sequences. The TCRdist pipeline was used in a later analysis to assign CDR3 sequences and most-parsimonious VDJ recombination scenarios. In a later analysis, every TCR beta chain was defined by the combination of its CDR3 amino acid sequence and its V-gene family, and reads without a unique V-gene family were dropped. In a later analysis, 550 to 650 highly shared, low-generation-probability nucleotide sequences were removed to address suspected cross-contamination and a sequencing artifact. A later analysis calculated a clonal expansion index for each public chain from normalized within-repertoire ranks of inferred template counts. In a later analysis, generation probabilities were computed using a VDJ recombination model fitted to out-of-frame rearrangements, and the results were checked against IGoR. In a later analysis, hypergeometric tests were used to score TCR-TCR, TCR-HLA and TCR-CMV co-occurrence, with a repertoire-size bias correction applied to TCR pairs. A later analysis estimated false discovery rates by permuting HLA or CMV assignments 20 times. A later analysis grouped co-occurring TCRs with DBSCAN, adding TCRdist sequence similarity when clustering within HLA-allele-positive subsets. Repertoires with fewer than 30,000 or more than 120,000 public chains, plus five repertoires with anomalous nucleotide sharing, were excluded from co-occurrence clustering. The immuneACCESS repertoire file appears here via TCRdb, limited to in-frame rearrangements. These files lack a portion of the clones; in checked studies, under half of the deficit traces to unresolved V genes, and the cause of the others is not known. V, J and clone size were drawn from that table, and D and trimming were deduced from the DNA. Here the sample has about 240,000 clones; more than 75% occur a single time. In total, the top ten clones hold more than 5% of the sample.

Trimming takes 0 bases off V and 5 bases off J; junction bases not matched to a gene: 6. Including cysteine and phenylalanine, the CDR3 has 16 amino acids. CDR3 DNA is the only sequence kept; it has 48 bases, read in frame from the first base. In the germline V gene, CDR1 corresponds to SGHTA and CDR2 to FQGTGA. This sequence originates from a woman aged 40 to 55 in good health and CMV-seropositive. The rearranged chain carries TRBV7-3 and TRBJ2-3; TRBD2 fits 9 bases in the junction. Material for sequencing was PBMCs. The DNA is as follows: TGTGCCAGCAGCTTAACGGGCGGGGGGGCCAGAGATACGCAGTATTTT. Its translation reads: CASSLTGGGARDTQYF.